This TCR beta chain was sequenced in a study of T-cell reconstitution after alpha-beta-depleted transplantation in children. Trimming stripped 5 bases from V and 4 bases from J, with 14 bases between. This CDR3 is 13 amino acids long. CDR1 is DFQATT, CDR2 SNEGSKA, per germline (reference sequence). Researchers prepared the TCRbeta library using unique molecular identifiers, the study reports. TCRdb fed the PCR reads into MiXCR, producing one record per CDR3 protein. The data hold about 610,000 distinct CDR3 sequences, with 8% to 11% observed a single time. This clonotype was seen a few times. This chain joins TRBV20-1 and TRBJ1-2, with no clear D. This material consisted of PBMCs from the stem cell graft donor, taken from the stem cell graft. This sequence was found in a human donor who donated a stem cell graft to a child with acute myeloid leukemia. The CDR3 DNA sequence: TGCAGTGCTCTCCGACCCGTTGGCTATGGCTACACCTTC. Encoded protein: CSALRPVGYGYTF.